Detailed here is one T cell receptor (beta chain). The data were produced by immunoSEQ multiplex PCR, yet TCRdb's version contains in-frame clones alone and is incomplete. Counted here are tens of thousands of clones, around 29% occurring once; the ten biggest clones make up 2.5% to 3.5%. This record comes from a study of tumour-infiltrating T cells in Burkitt lymphoma. About the study: Patients covered every epidemiological subtype of Burkitt lymphoma. Survival, overall and progression-free, tracked with productive clonality.

CDR1 and CDR2 from the germline V gene are SGHRS and YFSETQ. The CDR3 is made up of 14 amino acids. Trimming took 2 bases from V and 0 from J, leaving 8 bases between them. This chain links TRBV5-1 with TRBJ2-5, with no clear D. Sequences were obtained from tumor tissue. The source is a human donor with Burkitt lymphoma. The CDR3 loop is CASSFAPDQETQYF. The CDR3 DNA reads as TGCGCCAGCAGCTTTGCCCCCGACCAAGAGACCCAGTACTTC.